The 11 T cell receptor beta chains given below trace back to one sample, sequenced in a study of identifying expanded T cells in peripheral blood. Measured with immunoSEQ multiplex PCR; TCRdb has only the in-frame clones, and not every one. The data contain over 100,000 clones, approximately 90% of them seen just once; the ten biggest clones take up around 8.2%. Sequenced sample: blood. Receptors were obtained from a person aged 18 to 75 in good health.

The chain uses TRBV9 and TRBJ1-1, with 8 bases aligning to TRBD1. Unmatched junction bases numbered 4, after V lost 3 bases and J lost 0 bases. The CDR3 totals 15 residues. Germline V gene lookup returns CDR1 SGDLS and CDR2 YYNGEE. CDR3 in DNA: TGTGCCAGCAGCGCCCGGGACAGGATGAACACTGAAGCTTTCTTT. Translation: CASSARDRMNTEAFF.

The V and J genes are TRBV11-2 and TRBJ2-1; 11 bases are a match to TRBD2. Germline CDR1 reads SGHAT; CDR2 reads FQNNGV. The J segment lost 7 bases and the V segment lost 4 bases, leaving 9 bases of the junction unmatched. The CDR3 contains 16 residues. CDR3 DNA sequence: TGTGCCAGCAGCTCCTTTCTAGCGGGAGGAAGGAATGAGCAGTTCTTC. This translates into CASSSFLAGGRNEQFF.

The genes are TRBV13 and TRBJ2-2; maybe TRBD2 (6 bases). CDR1 and CDR2 from the germline V gene are PRHDT and FYEKMQ (reference sequence). V was clipped by 2 bases and J by 5 bases, with 18 bases between them. The CDR3 extends over 17 amino acids. In DNA form, the CDR3 reads TGTGCCAGCAGCTTAAGGGCCGGAAGCGGGCTGACCGGGGAGCTGTTTTTT. Its translation: CASSLRAGSGLTGELFF. Full variable domain (rest looked up from reference TRBV13 and TRBJ2-2): AAGVIQSPRHLIKEKRETATLKCYPIPRHDTVYWYQQGPGQDPQFLISFYEKMQSDKGSIPDRFSAQQFSDYHSELNMSSLELGDSALYFCASSLRAGSGLTGELFFGEGSRLTVL.

The V gene is TRBV18, the J gene TRBJ1-3; D call uncertain. The germline V and J ends were trimmed by 1 base and 3 bases, with 10 bases remaining between them. This CDR3 region has 15 residues. The V gene's germline CDR1 is KGHSH and CDR2 LQKENI. The CDR3, as DNA: TGTGCCAGCTCACCACAGGGCATCCTTGGAAACACCATATATTTT. Residues: CASSPQGILGNTIYF.

The chain recombines TRBV7-3 with TRBJ1-6; D possibly corresponds to TRBD1 (6 bases). Germline V lookup: CDR1 SGHTA, CDR2 FQGTGA. The V and J ends lost 2 bases and 6 bases respectively, with 11 bases between them. This CDR3 is 15 amino acids long. The chain's CDR3 is CASSLSGGINSPLHF. CDR3 sequence (DNA): TGTGCCAGCAGCTTATCCGGGGGCATTAATTCACCCCTCCACTTT.

The rearrangement links TRBV6-6 to TRBJ1-2, with 7 nucleotides matching TRBD1. V dropped 2 bases and J dropped 7; count of bases not matched to a gene: 4. The CDR3 contains 13 residues. Looked up from germline, CDR1 is MNHNY and CDR2 is SVGAGI (reference sequence). CDR3 DNA: TGTGCCAGCAGTTACCCGCGACAGGGTGGCTACACCTTC. This translates into CASSYPRQGGYTF.

CDR3 DNA sequence: TGTGCCAGCTCACCAAATGGAAACACCATATATTTT. Translated, it gives CASSPNGNTIYF. V usage is TRBV18 and J usage is TRBJ1-3; D unresolved. The CDR3 totals 12 residues. V was pared by 2 bases and J by 3 bases, with 2 bases between. The germline V gene has CDR1 KGHSH and CDR2 LQKENI. The entire variable domain, with the rest obtained from reference TRBV18 and TRBJ1-3, is as follows: NAGVMQNPRHLVRRRGQEARLRCSPMKGHSHVYWYRQLPEEGLKFMVYLQKENIIDESGMPKERFSAEFPKEGPSILRIQQVVRGDSAAYFCASSPNGNTIYFGEGSWLTVV.

The V and J genes are TRBV2 and TRBJ2-7; TRBD1 agrees at 10 bases. V gave up 8 bases and J gave up 5 bases; unmatched junction bases: 9. CDR1 SNHLY and CDR2 FYNNEI come from the germline V gene. This CDR3 has 14 residues. The CDR3 sequence is CASLLGQGNNEQYF. The CDR3 nucleotides are TGTGCCAGCCTTTTGGGACAGGGGAATAACGAGCAGTACTTC.

This clone appeared a single time. The chain couples TRBV29-1 to TRBJ2-7, with TRBD1 matching 7 bases. After removal of 7 bases from V and 4 bases from J, the junction contained 10 bases not matched to a gene. The CDR3 has 13 residues. CDR1 and CDR2 (germline): SQVTM, ANQGSEA. The DNA for the CDR3 is TGCAGCGGCCTGACAGGGCTGGGGTACGAGCAGTACTTC. This translates into CSGLTGLGYEQYF.

This chain uses TRBV29-1 with TRBJ1-1; 7 bases align to TRBD1. The germline V gene has CDR1 SQVTM and CDR2 ANQGSEA. V trimming: 1 base; J trimming: 4 bases; junction bases outside the gene matches: 3. The CDR3 has 13 amino acids. The CDR3: CSVEGTGSTEAFF. CDR3 in DNA: TGCAGCGTTGAAGGGACAGGTAGCACTGAAGCTTTCTTT.

The rearrangement links TRBV18 to TRBJ1-3; D ambiguous. Germline CDR1 and CDR2: KGHSH and LQKENI. This CDR3 has 14 amino acids. V shed 3 bases and J shed 3 bases, with 9 bases lying between them. CDR3 bases: TGTGCCAGCTCACCCAGCGGTGGTGGAAACACCATATATTTT. This codes for CASSPSGGGNTIYF.